A single T cell receptor beta chain is shown here with its context. Profiling relied on immunoSEQ multiplex PCR, and the TCRdb table lists in-frame clones only, not all of them. The top ten hold roughly 8% of the sample, which has 150,000 to 200,000 clones, 85% to 90% seen once. The data are from a study of blood T cell repertoires in COVID-19. This CDR3 comprises 15 residues. V was pared by 4 bases and J by 6 bases, with 9 bases of the junction left unmatched. Germline CDR1 SEHNR, CDR2 FQNEAQ (reference sequence). This chain uses TRBV7-9 with TRBJ2-1; 7 bases fit TRBD2. The sample taken for sequencing was peripheral blood. The clonotype originates from a woman in her fifties or sixties with acute or convalescent COVID-19. CDR3 region: CASSSFAGDFNEQFF. Written as DNA, the CDR3 is TGTGCCAGCAGCTCCTTTGCGGGAGATTTCAATGAGCAGTTCTTC.